This record covers a single T cell receptor beta chain. The data were taken from a study of PD-1 blockade in mismatch repair-deficient tumors. TCRdb's copy holds only in-frame clones and misses some; the assay was immunoSEQ multiplex PCR. Of about 84,000 clones listed, approximately 81% are singletons. This CDR3 has 14 amino acids. CDR1 and CDR2 (germline): SGHDT, YYEEEE. J lost 7 bases, V lost 6 bases, and 9 bases had no gene match. The sample in question was peripheral blood, obtained 12 weeks after starting pembrolizumab. This sequence was found in an adult with mismatch repair-deficient cancer. The rearrangement joins TRBV5-6 to TRBJ2-1; TRBD1 agrees at 8 bases. The CDR3 DNA reads TGTGCCAGCAATCACGCAGGGGGCTGGAATGAGCAGTTCTTC. Its translation is CASNHAGGWNEQFF.